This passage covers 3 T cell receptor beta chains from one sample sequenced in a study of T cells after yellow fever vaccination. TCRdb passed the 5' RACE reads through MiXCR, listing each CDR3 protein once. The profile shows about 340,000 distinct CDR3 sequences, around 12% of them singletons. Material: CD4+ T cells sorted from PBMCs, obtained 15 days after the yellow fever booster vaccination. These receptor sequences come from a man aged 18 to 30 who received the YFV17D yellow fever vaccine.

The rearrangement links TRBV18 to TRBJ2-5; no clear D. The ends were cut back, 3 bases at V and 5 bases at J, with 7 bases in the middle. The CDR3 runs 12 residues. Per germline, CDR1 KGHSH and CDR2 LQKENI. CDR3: CASSPVGETQYF. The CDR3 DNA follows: TGTGCCAGCTCACCGGTAGGGGAGACCCAGTACTTC.

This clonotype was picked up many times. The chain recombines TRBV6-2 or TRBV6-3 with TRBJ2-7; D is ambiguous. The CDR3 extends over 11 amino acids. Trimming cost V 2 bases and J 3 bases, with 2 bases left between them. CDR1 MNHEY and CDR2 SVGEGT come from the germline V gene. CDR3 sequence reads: CASSYVYEQYF. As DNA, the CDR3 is TGTGCCAGCAGTTACGTCTACGAGCAGTACTTC.

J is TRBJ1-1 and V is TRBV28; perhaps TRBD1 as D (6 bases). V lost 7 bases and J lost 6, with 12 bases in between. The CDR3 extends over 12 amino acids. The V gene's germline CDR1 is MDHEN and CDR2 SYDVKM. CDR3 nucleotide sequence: TGTGCCAGCAAGGACAGTTTTCCTGAAGCTTTCTTT. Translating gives CASKDSFPEAFF.